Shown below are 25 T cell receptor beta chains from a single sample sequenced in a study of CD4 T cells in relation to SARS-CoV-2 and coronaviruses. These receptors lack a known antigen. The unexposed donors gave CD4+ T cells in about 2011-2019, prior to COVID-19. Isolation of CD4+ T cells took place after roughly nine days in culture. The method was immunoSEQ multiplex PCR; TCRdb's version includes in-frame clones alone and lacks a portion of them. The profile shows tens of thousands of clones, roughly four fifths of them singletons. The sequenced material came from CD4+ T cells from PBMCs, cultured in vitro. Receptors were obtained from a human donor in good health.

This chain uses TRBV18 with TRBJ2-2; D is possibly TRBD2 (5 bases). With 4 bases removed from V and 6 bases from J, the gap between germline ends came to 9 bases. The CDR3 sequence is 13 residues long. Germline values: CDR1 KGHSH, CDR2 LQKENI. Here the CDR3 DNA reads TGTGCCAGCTCACTGAGGGTCGCCGGGGAGCTGTTTTTT. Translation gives CASSLRVAGELFF.

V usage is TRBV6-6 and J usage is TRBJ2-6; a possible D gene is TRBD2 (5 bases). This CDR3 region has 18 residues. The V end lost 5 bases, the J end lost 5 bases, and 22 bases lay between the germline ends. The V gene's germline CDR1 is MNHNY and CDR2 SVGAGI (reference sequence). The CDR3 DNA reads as TGTGCCAGCAGTCGGCCGAGGGAATGTCAAAGTCGGGCCAACGTCCTGACTTTC. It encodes CASSRPRECQSRANVLTF.

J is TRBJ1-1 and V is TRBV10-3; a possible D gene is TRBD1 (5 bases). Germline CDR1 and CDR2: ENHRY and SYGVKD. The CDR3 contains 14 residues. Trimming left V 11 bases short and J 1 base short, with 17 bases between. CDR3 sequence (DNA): TGTGCCGGAAGGAGGGGTGGCGAGAACACTGAAGCTTTCTTT. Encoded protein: CAGRRGGENTEAFF.

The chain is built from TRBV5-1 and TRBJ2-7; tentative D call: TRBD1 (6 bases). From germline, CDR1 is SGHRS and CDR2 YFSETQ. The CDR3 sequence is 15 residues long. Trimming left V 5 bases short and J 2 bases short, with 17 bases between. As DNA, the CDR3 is TGCGCCAGCAGTTATAGACAGGAACCAACCTACGAGCAGTACTTC. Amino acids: CASSYRQEPTYEQYF.

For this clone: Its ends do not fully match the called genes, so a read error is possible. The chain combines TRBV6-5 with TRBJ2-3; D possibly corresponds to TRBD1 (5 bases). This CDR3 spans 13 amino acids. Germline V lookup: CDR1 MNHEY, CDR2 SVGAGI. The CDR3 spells CASRTTDRTFPFF. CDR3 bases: TGTGCCAGCAGAACCACCGACCGGACATTCCCTTTTTTT.

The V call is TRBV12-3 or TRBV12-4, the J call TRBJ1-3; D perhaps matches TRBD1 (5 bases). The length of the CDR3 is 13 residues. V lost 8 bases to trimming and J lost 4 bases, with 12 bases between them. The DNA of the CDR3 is TGTGCCAGCTCTAGGGGAAGAGGAAACACCATATATTTT. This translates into CASSRGRGNTIYF.

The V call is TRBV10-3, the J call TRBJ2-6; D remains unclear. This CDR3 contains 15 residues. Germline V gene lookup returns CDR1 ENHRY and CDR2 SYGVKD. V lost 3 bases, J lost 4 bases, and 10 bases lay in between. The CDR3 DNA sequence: TGTGCCATCAGTGATTTGGTTGGCGGGGCCAACGTCCTGACTTTC. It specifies CAISDLVGGANVLTF.

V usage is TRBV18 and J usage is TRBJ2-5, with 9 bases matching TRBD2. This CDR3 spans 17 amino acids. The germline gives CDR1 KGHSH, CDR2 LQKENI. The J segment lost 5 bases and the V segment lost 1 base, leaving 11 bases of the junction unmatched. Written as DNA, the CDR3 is TGTGCCAGCTCACCACGAGTTTTAGCTAGCGGGGAGGAGACCCAGTACTTC. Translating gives CASSPRVLASGEETQYF.

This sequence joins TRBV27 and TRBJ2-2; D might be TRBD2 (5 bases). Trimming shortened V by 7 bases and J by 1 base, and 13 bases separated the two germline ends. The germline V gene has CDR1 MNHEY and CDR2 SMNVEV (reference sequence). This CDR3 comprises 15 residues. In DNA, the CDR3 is TGTGCCAGCACTCCTCTAAGCGGGAACACCGGGGAGCTGTTTTTT. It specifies CASTPLSGNTGELFF.

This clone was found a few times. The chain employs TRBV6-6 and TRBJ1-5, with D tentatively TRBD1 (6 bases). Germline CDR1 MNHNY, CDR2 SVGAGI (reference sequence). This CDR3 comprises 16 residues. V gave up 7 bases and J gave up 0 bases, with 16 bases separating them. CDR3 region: CASTKRQANSNQPQHF. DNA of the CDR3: TGTGCCAGCACCAAAAGACAGGCAAATAGCAATCAGCCCCAGCATTTT.

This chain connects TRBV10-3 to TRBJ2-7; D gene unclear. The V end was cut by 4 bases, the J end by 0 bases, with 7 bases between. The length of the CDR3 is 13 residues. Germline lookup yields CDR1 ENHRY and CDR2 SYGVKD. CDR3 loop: CAISAPNSYEQYF. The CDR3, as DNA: TGTGCCATCAGTGCACCCAACTCCTACGAGCAGTACTTC.

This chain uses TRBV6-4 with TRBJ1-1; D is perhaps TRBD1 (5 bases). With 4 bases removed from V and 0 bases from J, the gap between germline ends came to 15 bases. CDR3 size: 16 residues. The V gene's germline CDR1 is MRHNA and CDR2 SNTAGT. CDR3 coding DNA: TGTGCCAGCAGTGGTCCCTGGAAGGGGATGAACACTGAAGCTTTCTTT. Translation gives CASSGPWKGMNTEAFF.

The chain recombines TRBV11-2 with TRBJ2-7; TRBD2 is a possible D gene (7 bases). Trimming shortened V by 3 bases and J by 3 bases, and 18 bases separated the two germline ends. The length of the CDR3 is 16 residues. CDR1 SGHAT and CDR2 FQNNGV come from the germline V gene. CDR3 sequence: CASSLRGGATIYEQYF. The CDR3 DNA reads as TGTGCCAGCAGCTTGAGGGGGGGGGCCACTATCTACGAGCAGTACTTC.

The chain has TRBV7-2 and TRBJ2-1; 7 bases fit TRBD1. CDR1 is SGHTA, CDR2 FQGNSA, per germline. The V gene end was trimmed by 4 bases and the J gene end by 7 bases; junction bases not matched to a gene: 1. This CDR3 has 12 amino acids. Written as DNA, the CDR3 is TGTGCCAGCAGCTCACAGGGGAATGAGCAGTTCTTC. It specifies CASSSQGNEQFF.

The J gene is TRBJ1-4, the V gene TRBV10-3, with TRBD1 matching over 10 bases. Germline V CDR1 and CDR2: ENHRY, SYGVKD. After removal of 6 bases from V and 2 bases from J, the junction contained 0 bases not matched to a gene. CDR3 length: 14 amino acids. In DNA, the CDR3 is TGTGCCATCAGGGGACAGGGGACTAATGAAAAACTGTTTTTT. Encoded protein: CAIRGQGTNEKLFF.

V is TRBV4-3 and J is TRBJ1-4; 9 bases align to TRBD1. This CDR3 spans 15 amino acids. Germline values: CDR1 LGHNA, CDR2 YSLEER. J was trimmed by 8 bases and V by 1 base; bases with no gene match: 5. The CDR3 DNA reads TGCGCCAGCAGCCAAGGGCACAGGGGGCACGAAAAACTGTTTTTT. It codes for CASSQGHRGHEKLFF.

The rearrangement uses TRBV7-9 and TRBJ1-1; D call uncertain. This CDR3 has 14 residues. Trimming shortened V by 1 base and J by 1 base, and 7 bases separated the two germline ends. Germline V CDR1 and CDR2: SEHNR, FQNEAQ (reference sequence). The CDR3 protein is CASSLVSGNTEAFF. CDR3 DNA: TGTGCCAGCAGCTTAGTTTCCGGGAACACTGAAGCTTTCTTT.

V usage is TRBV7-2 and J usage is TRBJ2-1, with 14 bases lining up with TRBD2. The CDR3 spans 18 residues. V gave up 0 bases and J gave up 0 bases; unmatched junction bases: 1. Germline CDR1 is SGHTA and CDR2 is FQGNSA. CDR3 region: CASSLAGTSGGSYNEQFF. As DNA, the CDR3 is TGTGCCAGCAGCTTAGCGGGGACTAGCGGGGGCTCCTACAATGAGCAGTTCTTC.

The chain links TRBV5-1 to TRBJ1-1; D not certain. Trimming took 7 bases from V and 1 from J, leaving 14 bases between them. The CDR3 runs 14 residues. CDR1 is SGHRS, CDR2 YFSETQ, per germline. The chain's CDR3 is CASRRAYTNTEAFF. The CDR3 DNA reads TGCGCCAGCCGACGGGCTTATACGAACACTGAAGCTTTCTTT.

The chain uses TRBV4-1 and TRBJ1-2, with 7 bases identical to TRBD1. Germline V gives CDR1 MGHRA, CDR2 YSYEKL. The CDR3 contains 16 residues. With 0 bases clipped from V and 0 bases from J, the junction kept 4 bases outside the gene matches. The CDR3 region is CASSQDHGTANYGYTF. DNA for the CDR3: TGCGCCAGCAGCCAAGATCATGGGACAGCTAACTATGGCTACACCTTC.

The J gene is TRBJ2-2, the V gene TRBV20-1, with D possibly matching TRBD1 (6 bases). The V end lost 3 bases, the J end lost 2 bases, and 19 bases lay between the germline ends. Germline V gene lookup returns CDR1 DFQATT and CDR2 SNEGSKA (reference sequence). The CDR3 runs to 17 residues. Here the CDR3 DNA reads TGCAGTGCTAGTAGTCCAGTAGGGACACCTAACACCGGGGAGCTGTTTTTT. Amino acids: CSASSPVGTPNTGELFF.

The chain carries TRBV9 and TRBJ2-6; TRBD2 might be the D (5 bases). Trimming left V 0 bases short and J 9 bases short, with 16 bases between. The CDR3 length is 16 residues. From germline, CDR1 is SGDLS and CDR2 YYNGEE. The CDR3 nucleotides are TGTGCCAGCAGCGTAGCTCCGGGAAGGATGGACAACGTCCTGACTTTC. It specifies CASSVAPGRMDNVLTF.

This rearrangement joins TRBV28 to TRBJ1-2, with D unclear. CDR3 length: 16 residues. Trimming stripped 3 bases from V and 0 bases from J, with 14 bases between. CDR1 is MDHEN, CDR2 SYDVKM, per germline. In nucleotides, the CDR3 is TGTGCCAGCAGTTTGATCGGGGAAGGGCCTAACTATGGCTACACCTTC. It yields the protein CASSLIGEGPNYGYTF.

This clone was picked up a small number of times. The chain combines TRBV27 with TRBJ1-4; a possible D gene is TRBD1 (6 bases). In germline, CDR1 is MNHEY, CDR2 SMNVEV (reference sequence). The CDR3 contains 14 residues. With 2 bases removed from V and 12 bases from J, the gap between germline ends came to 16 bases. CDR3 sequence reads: CASSLDYRVRELFF. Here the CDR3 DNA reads TGTGCCAGCAGTTTAGATTACAGGGTGCGGGAACTGTTTTTT.

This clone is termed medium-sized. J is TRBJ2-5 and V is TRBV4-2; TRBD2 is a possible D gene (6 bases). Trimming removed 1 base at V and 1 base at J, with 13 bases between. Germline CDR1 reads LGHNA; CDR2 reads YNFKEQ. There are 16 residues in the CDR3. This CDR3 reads CASSQGRSGLQETQYF. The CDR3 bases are TGTGCCAGCAGCCAAGGTCGTAGCGGCCTCCAAGAGACCCAGTACTTC.